Listed here is a single T cell receptor beta chain. The sequenced fragment ends 3 residues before the CDR3 boundary, so the rest is inferred from the germline J gene. The data belong to a study of Tregs in tolerant kidney transplant recipients. Related graft donors supplied nonmyeloablative bone marrow transplants, and mixed chimerism was transient. J gave up 0 bases and V 3 bases, and 4 bases lay outside the gene matches. The CDR3 length is 16 residues. CDR1 and CDR2 from the germline V gene are SGDLS and YYNGEE. Only in-frame clones appear in the TCRdb table, and some are missing; sequencing was by immunoSEQ multiplex PCR. This sample contains roughly 6,700 clones.

The rearrangement uses TRBV9 and TRBJ2-5, with 11 positions matching TRBD1. The receptor comes from a human patient who received a combined kidney and bone marrow transplant. These T cells may partly come from the graft donor. Here the sequenced sample was CD4+ T cells from blood (PBMCs), taken 6 months after the transplant. The covered CDR3 bases are TGTGCCAGCAGCGCTGGGGACAGGGGGAACCAAGAGACC. Its protein is CASSAGDRGNQET. The whole CDR3 reads CASSAGDRGNQETQYF.